This T cell receptor beta chain was profiled in a study of memory CD4+ T cells and cytomegalovirus serostatus. Study-level results: Suggested: most of the CMV-linked TCR signature lies in CD4+ memory cells.

Single viable CD3+CD4+CD8-CD45RO+ cells were sorted as the memory CD4+ T cells. CMV serostatus came from serum IgG against pp150, pp28, p38, p52. After thawing, CD4+ T cells were positively selected. The V and J ends lost 6 bases and 4 bases, in that order; junction bases with no gene match: 6. The CDR3 covers 14 residues. Germline CDR1 is MNHNS and CDR2 is SASEGT. A single count supports this clone. Its antigen is currently unknown. Repertoires were generated with immunoSEQ multiplex PCR, while TCRdb's copy carries only in-frame clones and drops some. Seen here are some 50,000 clones, roughly four fifths observed once, and the top ten hold roughly 1.5%.

The sample taken for sequencing was memory CD4+ T cells from blood. The genes are TRBV6-1 and TRBJ2-7; TRBD1 matches 10 bases. The sequence was collected from an adult in good health and CMV-seronegative. The CDR3 nucleotides read TGTGCCAGCAGCGCCGGGACAGGGGTTTACGAGCAGTACTTC. Amino acid sequence: CASSAGTGVYEQYF.